A single sample gave rise to the 16 T cell receptor beta chains below, sequenced in a study of blood T cell repertoires in COVID-19 (dated by TCRdb to about 2020). Library prep was done by the immunoSEQ multiplex PCR assay. Held by TCRdb, this immuneACCESS table contains in-frame sequences only and omits some clones. Under half of the omission traces to an unresolved V gene where checked; the cause of the rest is unknown. The sample contains a few hundred thousand clones, around 83% of them found a single time. The top ten constitute around 3.5% of the sample. The sample was peripheral blood. These receptors were obtained from a woman younger than 35 with acute or convalescent COVID-19.

CDR3 amino acids: CASSLDGLASYNEQFF. DNA for the CDR3: TGTGCCAGCAGCTTGGACGGACTAGCGTCATACAATGAGCAGTTCTTC. This chain uses TRBV5-4 with TRBJ2-1; the match to TRBD2 covers 9 bases. The CDR3 contains 16 residues. CDR1 and CDR2 from the germline V gene are SGHNT and YYREEE (reference sequence). V was clipped by 0 bases and J by 4 bases; unmatched bases: 5.

This clone was observed a few times. This chain uses TRBV7-2 with TRBJ1-1; D call uncertain. The V end lost 0 bases, the J end lost 10 bases, and 15 bases lay between the germline ends. The CDR3 is 14 residues long. Germline CDR1 reads SGHTA; CDR2 reads FQGNSA. CDR3 sequence: CASSLAGGMGVAFF. CDR3 DNA sequence: TGTGCCAGCAGCTTAGCAGGCGGGATGGGAGTAGCTTTCTTT.

In DNA form, the CDR3 reads TGTGCCAGCAGCTCCCAAGCGGGGGTTTACAATGAGCAGTTCTTC. Protein sequence: CASSSQAGVYNEQFF. The gene calls are TRBV7-8 and TRBJ2-1; TRBD2 matches at 8 bases. This CDR3 has 15 amino acids. After removal of 4 bases from V and 4 bases from J, the junction contained 6 bases not matched to a gene. Per the germline V gene, CDR1 is SGHVS and CDR2 is FQNEAQ. Drawing the rest from reference TRBV7-8 and TRBJ2-1, the complete variable domain is GAGVSQSPRYKVAKRGQDVALRCDPISGHVSLFWYQQALGQGPEFLTYFQNEAQLDKSGLPSDRFFAERPEGSVSTLKIQRTQQEDSAVYLCASSSQAGVYNEQFFGPGTRLTVL.

This chain uses TRBV6-5 with TRBJ2-5, with TRBD2 as a possible D gene (5 bases). CDR1 MNHEY and CDR2 SVGAGI come from the germline V gene. The CDR3 runs to 16 residues. V lost 0 bases to trimming and J lost 4 bases, with 15 bases between them. CDR3 in amino acids: CASSYSIPGKRETQYF. As DNA, the CDR3 is TGTGCCAGCAGTTACTCGATTCCCGGGAAACGAGAGACCCAGTACTTC.

The chain recombines TRBV6-2 or TRBV6-3 with TRBJ2-1; TRBD2 aligns across 9 bases. Per germline, CDR1 MNHEY and CDR2 SVGEGT. CDR3 size: 15 residues. Trimming cost V 0 bases and J 9 bases; bases outside gene matches: 6. CDR3 bases: TGTGCCAGCAGTTACTCTGCGGGAGGGCGGCTTGAGCAGTTCTTC. Translating gives CASSYSAGGRLEQFF.

This rearrangement joins TRBV18 to TRBJ2-5; 8 positions match TRBD1. There are 13 residues in the CDR3. Germline V gives CDR1 KGHSH, CDR2 LQKENI. The junction had 3 bases not matched to a gene; V was cut back by 3 bases and J by 6 bases. The CDR3 loop is CASSPDRVKTQYF. For the CDR3, the DNA is TGTGCCAGCTCACCGGACAGGGTGAAGACCCAGTACTTC.

The V and J genes are TRBV5-6 and TRBJ2-3; no clear D gene. Germline V CDR1 and CDR2: SGHDT, YYEEEE. The CDR3 extends over 13 amino acids. Trimming removed 2 bases from V and 4 bases from J, with 8 bases in between. CDR3 in amino acids: CASSFLVADTQYF. CDR3 DNA sequence: TGTGCCAGCAGCTTCCTAGTTGCAGATACGCAGTATTTT. Full variable domain (missing parts from reference TRBV5-6 and TRBJ2-3): DAGVTQSPTHLIKTRGQQVTLRCSPKSGHDTVSWYQQALGQGPQFIFQYYEEEERQRGNFPDRFSGHQFPNYSSELNVNALLLGDSALYLCASSFLVADTQYFGPGTRLTVL.

The chain is built from TRBV30 and TRBJ2-7; 12 nucleotides align to TRBD2. CDR3 length: 18 residues. V was clipped by 1 base and J by 6 bases; unmatched bases: 16. Germline V gives CDR1 GTSNPN, CDR2 SVGIG (reference sequence). The CDR3 spells CAWSGTRTSGTSAGEQYF. DNA for the CDR3: TGTGCCTGGAGTGGGACCCGGACTAGCGGGACCTCGGCGGGCGAGCAGTACTTC.

V is TRBV29-1 and J is TRBJ1-2; maybe TRBD1 (5 bases). CDR1 SQVTM and CDR2 ANQGSEA come from the germline V gene. The length of the CDR3 is 13 residues. V dropped 6 bases and J dropped 2 bases, with 13 bases sitting between them. The CDR3, as DNA: TGCAGCGTGTTTGACAGCCCAAACTATGGCTACACCTTC. Translating gives CSVFDSPNYGYTF.

This sequence joins TRBV25-1 and TRBJ2-7, with 9 bases that match TRBD2. Germline V CDR1 and CDR2: MGHDK, SYGVNS. The CDR3 contains 13 residues. V lost 6 bases, J lost 3 bases, and 3 bases stayed unmatched. CDR3 DNA sequence: TGTGCCAGCAGGCGACTAGCGGACTACGAGCAGTACTTC. Translated, it gives CASRRLADYEQYF.

The chain links TRBV28 to TRBJ2-2, with unresolved D. The CDR3 spans 13 residues. The V gene lost 3 bases and the J gene lost 4 bases, with 6 bases spanning the gap. Germline V lookup: CDR1 MDHEN, CDR2 SYDVKM. This chain's CDR3 is CASSFASTGELFF. CDR3 DNA: TGTGCCAGCAGTTTTGCTAGCACCGGGGAGCTGTTTTTT.

The chain employs TRBV20-1 and TRBJ2-7, with D perhaps matching TRBD2 (6 bases). The CDR3 totals 16 residues. The V and J ends lost 3 bases and 0 bases respectively, with 18 bases between them. The germline V gene encodes CDR1 DFQATT and CDR2 SNEGSKA (reference sequence). The CDR3 DNA follows: TGCAGTGCTAGTCCCATCGGGAGCAGCTCCTCCTACGAGCAGTACTTC. It codes for CSASPIGSSSSYEQYF.

The CDR3 nucleotides are TGTGCCAGCAGCCGGCGGACTAGCGGGAGGGTAGAGACCCAGTACTTC. It yields the protein CASSRRTSGRVETQYF. This chain links TRBV3-1 (or the pseudogene TRBV3-2) with TRBJ2-5; 15 bases line up with TRBD2. The CDR3 has 16 residues. With V trimmed by 4 bases and J by 4 bases, 4 bases remained unmatched. Germline V gives CDR1 LGHDT, CDR2 YNNKEL (reference sequence).

The gene calls are TRBV4-2 and TRBJ2-3; 11 bases align to TRBD2. The V and J ends lost 7 bases and 0 bases, in that order; junction bases with no gene match: 9. In germline, CDR1 is LGHNA, CDR2 YNFKEQ. The CDR3 contains 17 residues. The CDR3 here is CASTPKGLADSTDTQYF. The CDR3 DNA follows: TGTGCCAGCACTCCCAAGGGACTAGCGGACAGCACAGATACGCAGTATTTT.

With respect to this clone: This may come from a read error, since a much larger clone is one base off. The sample holds other DNA sequences that translate to the same CDR3. The chain links TRBV7-9 to TRBJ1-6, with 7 positions matching TRBD1. The CDR3 has 14 amino acids. Germline V lookup: CDR1 SEHNR, CDR2 FQNEAQ (reference sequence). The CDR3 bases are TGTGCCAGCAGGGGGACAGACTATAATTCACCCCTTCACTTT. It is translated as CASRGTDYNSPLHF.

The genes are TRBV5-6 and TRBJ2-4, with D maybe TRBD1 (5 bases). Germline V gene data show CDR1 as SGHDT and CDR2 as YYEEEE. Between the trimmed V and J ends, which lost 1 base and 12 bases, there was a span of 11 bases. The CDR3 consists of 12 residues. For the CDR3, the DNA is TGTGCCAGCAGCTTGATGACAGCCGGTCAGTACTTC. This sequence encodes CASSLMTAGQYF. The whole variable domain, filled in from reference TRBV5-6 and TRBJ2-4, reads DAGVTQSPTHLIKTRGQQVTLRCSPKSGHDTVSWYQQALGQGPQFIFQYYEEEERQRGNFPDRFSGHQFPNYSSELNVNALLLGDSALYLCASSLMTAGQYFGAGTRLSVL.